The clone carrying this T cell receptor beta chain was picked up one time. Its antigen is currently unknown. This entry belongs to a study of cytomegalovirus exposure and HLA in healthy donors. The CDR3 covers 13 residues. Deletions cut 6 bases from V and 8 bases from J, with 14 bases between. In germline, CDR1 is MNHNS, CDR2 SASEGT. Clones were sequenced by immunoSEQ multiplex PCR, and TCRdb holds only the in-frame ones, with some missing. The sample gives about 140,000 clones, approximately 86% of which show up once; 7.5% to 9% is in the top ten. Study-wide points: The classifier reportedly diagnosed cytomegalovirus status with high sensitivity and specificity. Cytomegalovirus association was listed for around 180 TCR beta chains.

The source of this sequence is a man younger than 35 in good health and CMV-seropositive. The V call is TRBV6-1, the J call TRBJ2-4, with D possibly being TRBD2 (6 bases). The material sequenced was PBMCs. CDR3: CASSGGVVDIQYF. The CDR3 DNA reads TGTGCCAGCAGCGGAGGGGTGGTGGACATTCAGTACTTC.